This T cell receptor (beta chain) was captured in a study of blood T cells in healthy people across ages. The CDR3 contains 14 residues. V was pared by 4 bases and J by 3 bases, with 5 bases of the junction left unmatched. Per the germline V gene, CDR1 is SGHTA and CDR2 is FQGNSA. For the second PCR, which ran for about 6 to 11 cycles, a sample-barcoded 5' primer and a J-beta primer mix were used. TCRdb itself ran the 5' RACE reads through MiXCR, one entry per CDR3 protein. This table holds 550,000 to 600,000 distinct CDR3 sequences, under 55% found once. Each sample had at least 6.5 million PBMCs isolated.

This sequence joins TRBV7-2 and TRBJ1-2; TRBD1 agrees at 7 bases. This sequence originates from a man at least 80 years old in good health. The sample was blood. CDR3 nucleotide sequence: TGTGCCAGCAGCTCTCGACAGGGCTACTATGGCTACACCTTC. This sequence encodes CASSSRQGYYGYTF.